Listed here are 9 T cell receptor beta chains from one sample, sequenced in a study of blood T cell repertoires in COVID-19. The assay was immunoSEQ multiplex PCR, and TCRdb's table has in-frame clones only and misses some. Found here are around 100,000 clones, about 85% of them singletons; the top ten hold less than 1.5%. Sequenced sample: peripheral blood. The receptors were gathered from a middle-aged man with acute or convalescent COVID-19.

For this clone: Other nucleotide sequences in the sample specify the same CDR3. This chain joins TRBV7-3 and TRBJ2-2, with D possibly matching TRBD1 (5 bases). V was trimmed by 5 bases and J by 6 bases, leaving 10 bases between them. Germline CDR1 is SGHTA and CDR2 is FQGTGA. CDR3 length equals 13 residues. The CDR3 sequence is CASSPQGAGELFF. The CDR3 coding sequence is TGTGCCAGCAGCCCGCAGGGTGCCGGGGAGCTGTTTTTT.

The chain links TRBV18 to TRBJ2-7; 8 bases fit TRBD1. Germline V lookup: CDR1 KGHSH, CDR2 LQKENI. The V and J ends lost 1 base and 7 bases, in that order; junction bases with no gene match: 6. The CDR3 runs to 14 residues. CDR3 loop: CASSPRARGLEQYF. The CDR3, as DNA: TGTGCCAGCTCACCACGGGCCAGGGGGCTTGAGCAGTACTTC.

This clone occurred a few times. The CDR3: CASSPWGLLNTEAFF. DNA of the CDR3: TGTGCCAGCAGTCCCTGGGGACTTCTGAACACTGAAGCTTTCTTT. The genes are TRBV28 and TRBJ1-1; tentatively, D is TRBD1 (5 bases). With 5 bases removed from V and 0 bases from J, the gap between germline ends came to 13 bases. Per the germline V gene, CDR1 is MDHEN and CDR2 is SYDVKM. This CDR3 contains 15 residues.

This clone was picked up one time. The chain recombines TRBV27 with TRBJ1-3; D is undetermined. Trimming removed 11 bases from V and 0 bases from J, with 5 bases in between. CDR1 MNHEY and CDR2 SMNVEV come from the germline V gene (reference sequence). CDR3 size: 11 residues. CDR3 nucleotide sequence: TGTGCCCGCGGCTCTGGAAACACCATATATTTT. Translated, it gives CARGSGNTIYF.

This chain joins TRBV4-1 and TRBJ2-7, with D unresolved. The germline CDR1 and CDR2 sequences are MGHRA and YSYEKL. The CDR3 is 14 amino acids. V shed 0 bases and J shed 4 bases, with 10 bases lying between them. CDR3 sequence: CASSQDLRLYEQYF. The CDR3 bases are TGCGCCAGCAGCCAAGATCTCAGGCTGTACGAGCAGTACTTC.

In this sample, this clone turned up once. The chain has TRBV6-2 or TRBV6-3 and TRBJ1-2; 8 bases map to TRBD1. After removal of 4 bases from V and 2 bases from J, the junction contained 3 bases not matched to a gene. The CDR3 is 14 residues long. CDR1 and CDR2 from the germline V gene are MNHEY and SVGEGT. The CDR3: CASSFGTGNYGYTF. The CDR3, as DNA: TGTGCCAGCAGTTTCGGGACAGGAAACTATGGCTACACCTTC.

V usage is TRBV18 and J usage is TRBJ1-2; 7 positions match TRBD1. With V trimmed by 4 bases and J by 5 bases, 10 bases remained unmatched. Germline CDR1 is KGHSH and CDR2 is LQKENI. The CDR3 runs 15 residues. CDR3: CASSQGQDLRYGYTF. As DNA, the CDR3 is TGTGCCAGCTCACAAGGACAGGACCTTCGATATGGCTACACCTTC.

CDR3 residues: CATSRDRGGYEQYF. The CDR3 DNA reads as TGTGCCACCAGCAGAGATCGGGGGGGATACGAGCAGTACTTC. The J gene is TRBJ2-7, the V gene TRBV15; TRBD2 matches 8 bases. With 0 bases clipped from V and 4 bases from J, the junction kept 2 bases outside the gene matches. In germline, CDR1 is LNHNV, CDR2 YYDKDF (reference sequence). The CDR3 is 14 residues long.

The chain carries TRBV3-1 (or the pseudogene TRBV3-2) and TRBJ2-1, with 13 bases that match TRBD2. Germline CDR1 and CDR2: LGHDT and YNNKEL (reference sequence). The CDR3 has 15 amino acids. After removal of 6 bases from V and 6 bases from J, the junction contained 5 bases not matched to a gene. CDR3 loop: CASRPTSGGANEQFF. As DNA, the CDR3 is TGTGCCAGCAGGCCCACTAGCGGGGGGGCCAATGAGCAGTTCTTC.